This note documents a single T cell receptor (beta chain) sequence. The antigen remains undetermined. Germline and junction disagree at one end, which may indicate a read error. The sample comes from a study of blood T cells in healthy people across ages. Study in general: For every two T cells, template switching captured about one barcoded beta molecule.

Study results and caveats: In the absence of known donor CMV status, changes in expanded clonotypes were possibly confounded. It was held that diversity estimates obtained from one million T cells represented underestimates.

Then a second PCR, running about 6 to 12 cycles, was carried out with a sample-barcoded 5' primer and a J-beta primer mix. Researchers report that each sample yielded at least 2.5 million CDR3-containing paired-end reads. TCRdb fed the 5' RACE reads into MiXCR, producing one record per CDR3 protein. The sample yields 750,000 to 950,000 distinct CDR3 sequences, about 27% seen once. This CDR3 region has 14 residues. Germline V CDR1 and CDR2: SGHKS, YYEKEE (reference sequence). Another study also made use of these data, one on T cells of mothers and their children.

Input material: blood. The receptor comes from a woman in her forties in good health. The chain links TRBV5-5 to TRBJ2-6; D call uncertain. CDR3 protein: CASRSTPGANVPTF. The CDR3, as DNA: TGTGCCAGCAGATCCACCCCTGGAGCCAACGTCCCGACTTTC.